The rows below give T cell receptor beta chains drawn from one sample of a study of graft-versus-host responses after intestinal transplantation. The table came from immunoSEQ multiplex PCR; TCRdb's copy has only in-frame clones and leaves some out. The sample contains about 35,000 clones, around 94% of which appear only once. This sample comprised PBMCs, obtained 16 days after intestinal transplant. The receptors stem from a human patient who received an intestinal transplant, so some T cells may come from the graft donor. Both conserved end residues are part of each CDR3. A D gene is named only where the DNA matches it firmly. For some rows the clone size is stated as once, few or many, or as a class when expanded; others skip it.

abundance,len,d_gene,v_gene,j_gene,CDR3nt,CDR3aa
NA,13,TRBD2,TRBV10-3,TRBJ2-1,TGTGCCGTGAAGGGACTAGATTTCACTGAGCAGTTCTTC,CAVKGLDFTEQFF
NA,14,NA,TRBV28,TRBJ2-1,TGTGCCAGCAGTTTGCCTAGCTCCTACAATGAGCAGTTCTTC,CASSLPSSYNEQFF
NA,16,NA,TRBV23-1,TRBJ2-6,TGCGCCAGCAGTCAATCGGGACGTTCTGGGGCCAACGTCCTGACTTTC,CASSQSGRSGANVLTF
NA,16,TRBD2,TRBV5-4,TRBJ2-1,TGTGCCAGCAGCTCCCTAGCGGGAGGTTCCTACAATGAGCAGTTCTTC,CASSSLAGGSYNEQFF
NA,15,NA,TRBV7-9,TRBJ1-2,TGTGCCAGCAGCTCCTTACAGAGGAGATATGTGGGCTACACCTTC,CASSSLQRRYVGYTF
NA,17,NA,TRBV4-1,TRBJ1-1,TGCGCCAGCAGCCAAGATATTCGGGGCAGGGCCGGCACTGAAGCTTTCTTT,CASSQDIRGRAGTEAFF
NA,13,NA,TRBV6-5,TRBJ2-7,TGTGCCAGCAGTTACTCTAGCGCCTACGAGCAGTACTTC,CASSYSSAYEQYF
NA,13,TRBD1,TRBV30,TRBJ2-7,TGTGCCCGGAGTGGGACAGGGTACTACGAGCAGTACTTC,CARSGTGYYEQYF
NA,12,NA,TRBV6-5,TRBJ1-2,TGTGCCAGCGAGGACGGTAACTATGGCTACACCTTC,CASEDGNYGYTF
once,16,TRBD1,TRBV7-9,TRBJ2-7,TGTGCCAGCAGCCGAAAGAAGGACAGGCTGGCCTACGAGCAGTACTTC,CASSRKKDRLAYEQYF
NA,16,NA,TRBV14,TRBJ2-3,TGTGCCAGCAGCCAATTGGCAGGAGGCCCCACAGATACGCAGTATTTT,CASSQLAGGPTDTQYF
NA,17,TRBD2,TRBV7-6,TRBJ2-7,TGTGCCAGCAGCCCTAGTGCGGGGGGCTATCTCTCCTACGAGCAGTACTTC,CASSPSAGGYLSYEQYF
NA,15,TRBD1,TRBV4-3,TRBJ2-3,TGCGCCAGCAGCCAATCAGGACAGGGAGGAGATACGCAGTATTTT,CASSQSGQGGDTQYF
once,14,TRBD2,TRBV6-1,TRBJ2-3,TGTGCCACCATACAGCGGGACAGCACAGATACGCAGTATTTT,CATIQRDSTDTQYF
NA,15,TRBD1,TRBV5-1,TRBJ2-1,TGCGCCAGCAGCTTGGGCGGTACAGGGGGCAATGAGCAGTTCTTC,CASSLGGTGGNEQFF
NA,13,NA,TRBV19,TRBJ2-3,TGTGCCAGTAGTATTAGCGGCACAGATACGCAGTATTTT,CASSISGTDTQYF
NA,16,NA,TRBV5-6,TRBJ2-7,TGTGCCAGCAGCCCCTCCTTCTGGGTAAGCTCCTACGAGCAGTACTTC,CASSPSFWVSSYEQYF
NA,15,NA,TRBV18,TRBJ1-1,TGTGCCAGCTCACCACTCGAGGCGCTGAACACTGAAGCTTTCTTT,CASSPLEALNTEAFF
NA,12,NA,TRBV4-2,TRBJ2-7,TGTGCCAGCAGCGGATTCCCCTACGAGCAGTACTTC,CASSGFPYEQYF
NA,12,NA,TRBV10-3,TRBJ2-7,TGTGCCATCGGACCCCGGCCCTACGAGCAGTACTTC,CAIGPRPYEQYF
once,13,NA,TRBV19,TRBJ2-7,TGTGCCAGTAGTTACCGGGCAGGGGACGAGCAGTACTTC,CASSYRAGDEQYF
once,14,NA,TRBV4-1,TRBJ2-1,TGCGCCAGCAGCCAAGAAAGACTAGTCAATGAGCAGTTCTTC,CASSQERLVNEQFF
once,14,NA,TRBV28,TRBJ2-3,TGTGCCAGCAGCCCCCCCCCGAACACAGATACGCAGTATTTT,CASSPPPNTDTQYF
NA,14,TRBD2,TRBV6-1,TRBJ2-1,TGTGCCGCCTCCCTCCTAGCGGAGTACAATGAGCAGTTCTTC,CAASLLAEYNEQFF
NA,13,NA,TRBV19,TRBJ2-3,TGTGCCTCCCAATGGGGTTCCACAGATACGCAGTATTTT,CASQWGSTDTQYF
NA,12,NA,TRBV30,TRBJ1-2,TGTGCCTGGAGTGTAAGGGGCTATGGCTACACCTTC,CAWSVRGYGYTF
NA,13,NA,TRBV27,TRBJ2-5,TGTGCCAGCAGTTTCTTACCTACAGAGACCCAGTACTTC,CASSFLPTETQYF
once,14,TRBD1,TRBV19,TRBJ2-7,TGTGCCAGTAGTGTCGGGACAGGGGAAGACGAGCAGTACTTC,CASSVGTGEDEQYF
NA,16,NA,TRBV6-1,TRBJ2-7,TGTGCCAGCAGTGTATCCCTCACTAGGTTCTCCTACGAGCAGTACTTC,CASSVSLTRFSYEQYF
NA,14,NA,TRBV6-1,TRBJ2-3,TGTGCCAGCAGTGAGGTCCCCAATGCAGATACGCAGTATTTT,CASSEVPNADTQYF
few,15,NA,TRBV6-5,TRBJ1-5,TGTGCCAGCAGTGACTGGGGGGGCCGCGGTCAGCCCCAGCATTTT,CASSDWGGRGQPQHF
NA,16,TRBD1,TRBV28,TRBJ2-7,TGTGCCAGCAGTTTCGACAGGGTAAGCATGTCCTACGAGCAGTACTTC,CASSFDRVSMSYEQYF
NA,16,NA,TRBV28,TRBJ2-1,TGTGCCAGCAGCACTCACGGGAGAGGCTCCTACAATGAGCAGTTCTTC,CASSTHGRGSYNEQFF
NA,14,NA,TRBV28,TRBJ1-1,TGTGCCAGCACCTTACACCCGGGAAAAGGTGAAGCTTTCTTT,CASTLHPGKGEAFF
once,16,TRBD1,TRBV6-1,TRBJ1-5,TGTGCCAGCAGTGAATGGGGACAGGGTCGAAATCAGCCCCAGCATTTT,CASSEWGQGRNQPQHF
NA,15,TRBD2,TRBV28,TRBJ2-1,TGTGCCAGCAGTTCCAGCGGGAGTGGGTACAATGAGCAGTTCTTC,CASSSSGSGYNEQFF
NA,14,NA,TRBV19,TRBJ2-5,TGTGCCAGTAGCCCTCGGGCAGGCCAAGAGGCCCAGTACTTC,CASSPRAGQEAQYF
NA,17,TRBD2,TRBV28,TRBJ2-1,TGTGCCAGCACTACCCCCGGGGGGACTTCTGTCTACAATGAGCAGTTCTTC,CASTTPGGTSVYNEQFF
NA,13,NA,TRBV2,TRBJ2-7,TGTGCCAGCAGTGAAGACGGTACGGGAGAGCAGTACTTC,CASSEDGTGEQYF